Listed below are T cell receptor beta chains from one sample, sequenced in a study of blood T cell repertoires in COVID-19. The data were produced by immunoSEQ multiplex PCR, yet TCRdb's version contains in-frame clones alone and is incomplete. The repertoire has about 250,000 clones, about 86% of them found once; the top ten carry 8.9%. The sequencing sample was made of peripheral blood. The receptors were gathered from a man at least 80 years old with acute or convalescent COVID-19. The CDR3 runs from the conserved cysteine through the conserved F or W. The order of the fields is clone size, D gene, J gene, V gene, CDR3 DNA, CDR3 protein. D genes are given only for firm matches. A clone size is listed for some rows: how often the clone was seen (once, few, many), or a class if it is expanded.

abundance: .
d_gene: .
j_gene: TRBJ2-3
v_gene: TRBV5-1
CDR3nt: TGCGCCAGCAGCTTGACCCTACGGGGAGATACGCAGTATTTT
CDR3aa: CASSLTLRGDTQYF

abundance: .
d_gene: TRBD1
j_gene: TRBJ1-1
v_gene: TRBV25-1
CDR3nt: TGTGCCAGCAGTGAAGAGAACAGGGGGTCTGAAGCTTTCTTT
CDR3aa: CASSEENRGSEAFF

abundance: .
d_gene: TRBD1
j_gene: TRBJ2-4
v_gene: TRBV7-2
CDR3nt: TGTGCCAGCAGCTTACAGGGGGCCGGGGCCAAAAACATTCAGTACTTC
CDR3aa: CASSLQGAGAKNIQYF

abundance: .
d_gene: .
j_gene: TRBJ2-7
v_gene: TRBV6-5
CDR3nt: TGTGCCATCAGAAGGGGATTCTACGAGCAGTACTTC
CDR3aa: CAIRRGFYEQYF

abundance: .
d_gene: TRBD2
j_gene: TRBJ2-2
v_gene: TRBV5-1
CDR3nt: TGCGCCAGCAGCACTAGCGGGAGGGCCGGGGAGCTGTTTTTT
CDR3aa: CASSTSGRAGELFF

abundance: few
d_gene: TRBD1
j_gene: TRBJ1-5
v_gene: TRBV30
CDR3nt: TGTGCCTGGAGTGACCCGGGACAGGGGGCGAGTCAGCCCCAGCATTTT
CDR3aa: CAWSDPGQGASQPQHF

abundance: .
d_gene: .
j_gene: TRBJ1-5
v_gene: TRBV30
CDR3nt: TGTGCCTGGACCTCGGGGGTTGGTCAGCCCCAGCATTTT
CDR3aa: CAWTSGVGQPQHF

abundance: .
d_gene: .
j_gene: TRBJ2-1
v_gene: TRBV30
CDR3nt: TGTGCCTGGGGCTGGAGAGGGTACTCCTACAATGAGCAGTTCTTC
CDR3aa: CAWGWRGYSYNEQFF

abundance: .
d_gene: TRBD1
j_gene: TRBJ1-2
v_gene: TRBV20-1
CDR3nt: TGCAGTGCTAGTTCAGGGGGCGGTTCGACTAACTATGGCTACACCTTC
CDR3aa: CSASSGGGSTNYGYTF

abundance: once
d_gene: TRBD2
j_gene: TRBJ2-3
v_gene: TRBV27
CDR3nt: TGTGCCAGCAGTTACGGGAGGGCAGTCTTGGATACGCAGTATTTT
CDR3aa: CASSYGRAVLDTQYF

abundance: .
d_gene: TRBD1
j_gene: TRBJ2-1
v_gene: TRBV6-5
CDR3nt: TGTGCCAGCAGTCCTAGACAGGGCTCCTACAATGAGCAGTTCTTC
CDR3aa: CASSPRQGSYNEQFF

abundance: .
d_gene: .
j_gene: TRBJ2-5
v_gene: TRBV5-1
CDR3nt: TGCGCCAGCACCCGAGCGGGTCAAGAGACCCAGTACTTC
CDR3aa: CASTRAGQETQYF

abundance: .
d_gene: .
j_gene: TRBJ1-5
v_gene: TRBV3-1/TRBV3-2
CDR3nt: TGTGCCAGCAGCCAAGGAAGCACAGGACCATATAGCAATCAGCCCCAGCATTTT
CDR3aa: CASSQGSTGPYSNQPQHF

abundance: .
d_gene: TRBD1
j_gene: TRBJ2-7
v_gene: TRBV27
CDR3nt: TGTGCCAGCAGTTTATCTTTGGGCAGGGGGCTTTCCTACGAGCAGTACTTC
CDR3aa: CASSLSLGRGLSYEQYF

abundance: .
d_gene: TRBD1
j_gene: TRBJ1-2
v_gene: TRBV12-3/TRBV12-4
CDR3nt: TGTGCCAGCAGTTCTAGACAGGGTTACACCTTC
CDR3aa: CASSSRQGYTF

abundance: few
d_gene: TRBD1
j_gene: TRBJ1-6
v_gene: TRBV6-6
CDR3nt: TGTGCCAGCAGTGGACAGGGTTCACCCCTCCACTTT
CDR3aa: CASSGQGSPLHF

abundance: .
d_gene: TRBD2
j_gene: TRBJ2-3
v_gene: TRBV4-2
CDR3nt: TGTGCCAGCAGCCGAGGGCCTACTAGCGCCTTCAGGCAGTATTTT
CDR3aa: CASSRGPTSAFRQYF

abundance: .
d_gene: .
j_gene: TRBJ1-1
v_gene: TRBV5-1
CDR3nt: TGCGCCAGCAGCTTGGGGTCCGCGGAGGCTGAAGCTTTCTTT
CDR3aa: CASSLGSAEAEAFF

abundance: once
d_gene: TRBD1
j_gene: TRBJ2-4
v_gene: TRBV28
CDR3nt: TGTGCCAGCAGTTCCCCAGGGGGCGCGTCCAAAAACATTCAGTACTTC
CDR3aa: CASSSPGGASKNIQYF

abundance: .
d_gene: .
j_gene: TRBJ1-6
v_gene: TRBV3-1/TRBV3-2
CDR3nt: TGTGCCAGCAGCCCAGCAGGGGTGAATTCACCCCTCCACTTT
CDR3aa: CASSPAGVNSPLHF

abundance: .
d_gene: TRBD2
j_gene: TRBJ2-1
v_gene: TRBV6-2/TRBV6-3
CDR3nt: TGTGCCAGCAGTTACGGGACTAGCGGGGGGGCGAATGAGCAGTTCTTC
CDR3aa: CASSYGTSGGANEQFF

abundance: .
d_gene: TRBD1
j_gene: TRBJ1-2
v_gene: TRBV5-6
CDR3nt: TGTGCCAGCACACAGGGGAATCGATATGGCTACACCTTC
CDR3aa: CASTQGNRYGYTF

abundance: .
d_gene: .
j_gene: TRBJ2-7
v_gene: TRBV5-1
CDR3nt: TGCGCCAGCAGCTTCCAGCTGGCGGGCGAGCAGTACTTC
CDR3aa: CASSFQLAGEQYF

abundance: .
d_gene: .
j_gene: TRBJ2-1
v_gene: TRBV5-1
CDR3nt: TGCGCCAGCAGGAGACAGTTCAGCTCCTACAATGAGCAGTTCTTC
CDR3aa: CASRRQFSSYNEQFF

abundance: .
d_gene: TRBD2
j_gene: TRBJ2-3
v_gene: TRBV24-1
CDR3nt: TGTGCCACCAGTGATTTACGGCTAGCGGACACAGATACGCAGTATTTT
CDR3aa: CATSDLRLADTDTQYF

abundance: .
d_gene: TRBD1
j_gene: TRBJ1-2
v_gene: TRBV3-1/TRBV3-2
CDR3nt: TGTGCCAGCAGCCCGACAGGGGGGGGCTACACCTTC
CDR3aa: CASSPTGGGYTF

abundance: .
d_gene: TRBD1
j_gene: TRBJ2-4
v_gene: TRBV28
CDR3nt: TGTGCCAGCAGTTCCTCCGGGACAGGGGGCTTTGACATTCAGTACTTC
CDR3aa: CASSSSGTGGFDIQYF

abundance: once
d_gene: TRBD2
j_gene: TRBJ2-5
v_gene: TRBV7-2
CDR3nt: TGTGCCAGCAGCTTAGCGCTAGCGGGGACGCAAGAGACCCAGTACTTC
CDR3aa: CASSLALAGTQETQYF

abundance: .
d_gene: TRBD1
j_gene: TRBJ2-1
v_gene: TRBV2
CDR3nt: TGTGCCAGCCGAGGACAGGGGATTACTGAGCAGTTCTTC
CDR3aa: CASRGQGITEQFF

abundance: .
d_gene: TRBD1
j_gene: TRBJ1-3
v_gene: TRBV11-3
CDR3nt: TGTGCCAGCAGCCCTGGGGGACAGGTTGGAAACACCATATATTTT
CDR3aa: CASSPGGQVGNTIYF

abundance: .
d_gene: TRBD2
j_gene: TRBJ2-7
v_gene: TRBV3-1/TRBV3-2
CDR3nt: TGTGCCAGCAGCCTATCTAGCGGGGGGGCCGAGCAGTACTTC
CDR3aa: CASSLSSGGAEQYF

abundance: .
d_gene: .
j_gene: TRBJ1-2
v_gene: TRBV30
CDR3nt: TGTGCCTGGAGTTTGAGAGGGAGAAGCGGCTACACCTTC
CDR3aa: CAWSLRGRSGYTF

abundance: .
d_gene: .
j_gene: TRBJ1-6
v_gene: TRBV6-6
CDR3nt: TGTGCCAGCAGCGACCGGACAGCTATCTATAATTCACCCCTCCACTTT
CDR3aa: CASSDRTAIYNSPLHF

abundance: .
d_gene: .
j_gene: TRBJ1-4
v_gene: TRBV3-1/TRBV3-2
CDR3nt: TGTGCCAGCAGCCAAGGCAAGGGACTCAGAGGGGAAAAACTGTTTTTT
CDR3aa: CASSQGKGLRGEKLFF

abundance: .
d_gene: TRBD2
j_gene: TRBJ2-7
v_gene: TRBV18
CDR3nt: TGTGCCAGCTCACCGAGGACTAGCGGCTACGAGCAGTACTTC
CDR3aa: CASSPRTSGYEQYF

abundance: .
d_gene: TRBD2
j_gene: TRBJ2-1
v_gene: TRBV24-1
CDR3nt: TGTGCCACCAGTGACCAGGAGGCTAGCGGGGACTACAATGAGCAGTTCTTC
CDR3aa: CATSDQEASGDYNEQFF

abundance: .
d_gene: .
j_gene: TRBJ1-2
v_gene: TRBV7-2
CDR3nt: TGTGCCAGCAGCCCAGACAGGCGATCCTATGGCTACACCTTC
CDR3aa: CASSPDRRSYGYTF

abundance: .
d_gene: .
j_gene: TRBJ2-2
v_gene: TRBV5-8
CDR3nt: TGTGCCAGCAGCCCATCAGGATTCACCGGGGAGCTGTTTTTT
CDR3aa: CASSPSGFTGELFF

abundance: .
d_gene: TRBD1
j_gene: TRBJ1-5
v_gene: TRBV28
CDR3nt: TGTGCCAGCAGTTTACCCGACAGGGGGTATCAGCCCCAGCATTTT
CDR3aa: CASSLPDRGYQPQHF

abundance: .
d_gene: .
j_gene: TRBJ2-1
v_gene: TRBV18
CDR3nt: TGTGCCAGCTCACCCCCGGGCGGGGCTTTCAATGAGCAGTTCTTC
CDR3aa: CASSPPGGAFNEQFF

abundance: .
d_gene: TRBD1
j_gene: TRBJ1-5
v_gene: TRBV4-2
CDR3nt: TGTGCCAGCAGCCAAGAACCGGACAGGGAAGATAAGGGTTGGCCCCAGCATTTT
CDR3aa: CASSQEPDREDKGWPQHF